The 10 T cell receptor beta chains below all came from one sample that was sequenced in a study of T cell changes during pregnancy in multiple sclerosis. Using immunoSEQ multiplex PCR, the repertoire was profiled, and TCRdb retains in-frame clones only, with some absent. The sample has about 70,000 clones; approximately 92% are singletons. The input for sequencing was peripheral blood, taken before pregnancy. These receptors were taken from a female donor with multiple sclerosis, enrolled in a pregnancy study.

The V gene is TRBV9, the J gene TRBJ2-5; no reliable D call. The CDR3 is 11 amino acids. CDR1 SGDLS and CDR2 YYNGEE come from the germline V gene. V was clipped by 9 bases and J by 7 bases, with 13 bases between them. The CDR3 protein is CANVKPGTQYF. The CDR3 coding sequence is TGTGCCAACGTAAAGCCAGGGACCCAGTACTTC.

The CDR3 sequence: CASKGGAGETQYF. The CDR3 DNA follows: TGTGCCAGCAAGGGGGGGGCGGGGGAGACCCAGTACTTC. V is TRBV7-9 and J is TRBJ2-5, with a possible D match to TRBD2 (7 bases). Per the germline V gene, CDR1 is SEHNR and CDR2 is FQNEAQ (reference sequence). The V and J ends lost 7 bases and 5 bases respectively, with 14 bases between them. This CDR3 contains 13 residues.

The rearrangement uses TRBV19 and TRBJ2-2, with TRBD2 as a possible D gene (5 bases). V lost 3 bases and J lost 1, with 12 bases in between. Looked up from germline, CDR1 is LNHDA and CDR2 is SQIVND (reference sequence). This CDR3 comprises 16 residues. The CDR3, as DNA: TGTGCCAGTAGTATCTCCCTAGGACTGAACACCGGGGAGCTGTTTTTT. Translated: CASSISLGLNTGELFF.

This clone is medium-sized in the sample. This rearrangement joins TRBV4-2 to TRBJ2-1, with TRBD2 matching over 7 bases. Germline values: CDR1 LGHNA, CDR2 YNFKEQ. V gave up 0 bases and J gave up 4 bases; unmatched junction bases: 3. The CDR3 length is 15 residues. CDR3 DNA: TGTGCCAGCAGCCAAGAGAGCGGGGATTACAATGAGCAGTTCTTC. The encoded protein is CASSQESGDYNEQFF.

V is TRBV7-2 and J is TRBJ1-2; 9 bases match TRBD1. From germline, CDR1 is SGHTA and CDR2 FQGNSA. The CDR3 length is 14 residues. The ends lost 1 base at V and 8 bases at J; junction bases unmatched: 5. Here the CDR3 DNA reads TGTGCCAGCAGCTTAGTGGGGACAGGGACCGGCTACACCTTC. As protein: CASSLVGTGTGYTF.

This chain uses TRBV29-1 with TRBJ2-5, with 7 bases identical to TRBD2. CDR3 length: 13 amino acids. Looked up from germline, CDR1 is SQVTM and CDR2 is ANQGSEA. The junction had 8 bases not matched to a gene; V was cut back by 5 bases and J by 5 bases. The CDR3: CSVPLTGGETQYF. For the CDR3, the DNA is TGCAGCGTTCCTCTTACCGGGGGGGAGACCCAGTACTTC.

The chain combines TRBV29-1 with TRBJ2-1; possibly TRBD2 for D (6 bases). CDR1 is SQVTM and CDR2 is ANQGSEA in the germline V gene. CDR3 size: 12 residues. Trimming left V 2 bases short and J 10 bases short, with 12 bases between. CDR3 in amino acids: CSVEREEREQFF. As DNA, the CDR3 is TGCAGCGTTGAAAGGGAGGAGCGGGAGCAGTTCTTC.

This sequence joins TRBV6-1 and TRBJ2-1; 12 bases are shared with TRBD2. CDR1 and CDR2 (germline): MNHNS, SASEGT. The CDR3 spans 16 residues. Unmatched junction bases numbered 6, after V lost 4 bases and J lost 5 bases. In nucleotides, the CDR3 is TGTGCCAGCAGTGCGGCGACTAGCGGGGGCAACAATGAGCAGTTCTTC. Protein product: CASSAATSGGNNEQFF.

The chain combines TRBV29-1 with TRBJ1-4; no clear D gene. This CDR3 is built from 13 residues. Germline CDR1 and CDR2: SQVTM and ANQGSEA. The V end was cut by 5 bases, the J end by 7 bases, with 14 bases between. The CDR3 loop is CSVSGPEGEKLFF. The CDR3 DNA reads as TGCAGCGTTTCCGGCCCTGAGGGTGAAAAACTGTTTTTT.

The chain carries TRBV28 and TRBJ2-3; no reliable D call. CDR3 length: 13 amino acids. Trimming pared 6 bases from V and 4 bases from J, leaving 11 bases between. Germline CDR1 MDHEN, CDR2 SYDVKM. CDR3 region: CASSPAAADTQYF. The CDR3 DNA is TGTGCCAGCAGCCCTGCTGCAGCAGATACGCAGTATTTT.